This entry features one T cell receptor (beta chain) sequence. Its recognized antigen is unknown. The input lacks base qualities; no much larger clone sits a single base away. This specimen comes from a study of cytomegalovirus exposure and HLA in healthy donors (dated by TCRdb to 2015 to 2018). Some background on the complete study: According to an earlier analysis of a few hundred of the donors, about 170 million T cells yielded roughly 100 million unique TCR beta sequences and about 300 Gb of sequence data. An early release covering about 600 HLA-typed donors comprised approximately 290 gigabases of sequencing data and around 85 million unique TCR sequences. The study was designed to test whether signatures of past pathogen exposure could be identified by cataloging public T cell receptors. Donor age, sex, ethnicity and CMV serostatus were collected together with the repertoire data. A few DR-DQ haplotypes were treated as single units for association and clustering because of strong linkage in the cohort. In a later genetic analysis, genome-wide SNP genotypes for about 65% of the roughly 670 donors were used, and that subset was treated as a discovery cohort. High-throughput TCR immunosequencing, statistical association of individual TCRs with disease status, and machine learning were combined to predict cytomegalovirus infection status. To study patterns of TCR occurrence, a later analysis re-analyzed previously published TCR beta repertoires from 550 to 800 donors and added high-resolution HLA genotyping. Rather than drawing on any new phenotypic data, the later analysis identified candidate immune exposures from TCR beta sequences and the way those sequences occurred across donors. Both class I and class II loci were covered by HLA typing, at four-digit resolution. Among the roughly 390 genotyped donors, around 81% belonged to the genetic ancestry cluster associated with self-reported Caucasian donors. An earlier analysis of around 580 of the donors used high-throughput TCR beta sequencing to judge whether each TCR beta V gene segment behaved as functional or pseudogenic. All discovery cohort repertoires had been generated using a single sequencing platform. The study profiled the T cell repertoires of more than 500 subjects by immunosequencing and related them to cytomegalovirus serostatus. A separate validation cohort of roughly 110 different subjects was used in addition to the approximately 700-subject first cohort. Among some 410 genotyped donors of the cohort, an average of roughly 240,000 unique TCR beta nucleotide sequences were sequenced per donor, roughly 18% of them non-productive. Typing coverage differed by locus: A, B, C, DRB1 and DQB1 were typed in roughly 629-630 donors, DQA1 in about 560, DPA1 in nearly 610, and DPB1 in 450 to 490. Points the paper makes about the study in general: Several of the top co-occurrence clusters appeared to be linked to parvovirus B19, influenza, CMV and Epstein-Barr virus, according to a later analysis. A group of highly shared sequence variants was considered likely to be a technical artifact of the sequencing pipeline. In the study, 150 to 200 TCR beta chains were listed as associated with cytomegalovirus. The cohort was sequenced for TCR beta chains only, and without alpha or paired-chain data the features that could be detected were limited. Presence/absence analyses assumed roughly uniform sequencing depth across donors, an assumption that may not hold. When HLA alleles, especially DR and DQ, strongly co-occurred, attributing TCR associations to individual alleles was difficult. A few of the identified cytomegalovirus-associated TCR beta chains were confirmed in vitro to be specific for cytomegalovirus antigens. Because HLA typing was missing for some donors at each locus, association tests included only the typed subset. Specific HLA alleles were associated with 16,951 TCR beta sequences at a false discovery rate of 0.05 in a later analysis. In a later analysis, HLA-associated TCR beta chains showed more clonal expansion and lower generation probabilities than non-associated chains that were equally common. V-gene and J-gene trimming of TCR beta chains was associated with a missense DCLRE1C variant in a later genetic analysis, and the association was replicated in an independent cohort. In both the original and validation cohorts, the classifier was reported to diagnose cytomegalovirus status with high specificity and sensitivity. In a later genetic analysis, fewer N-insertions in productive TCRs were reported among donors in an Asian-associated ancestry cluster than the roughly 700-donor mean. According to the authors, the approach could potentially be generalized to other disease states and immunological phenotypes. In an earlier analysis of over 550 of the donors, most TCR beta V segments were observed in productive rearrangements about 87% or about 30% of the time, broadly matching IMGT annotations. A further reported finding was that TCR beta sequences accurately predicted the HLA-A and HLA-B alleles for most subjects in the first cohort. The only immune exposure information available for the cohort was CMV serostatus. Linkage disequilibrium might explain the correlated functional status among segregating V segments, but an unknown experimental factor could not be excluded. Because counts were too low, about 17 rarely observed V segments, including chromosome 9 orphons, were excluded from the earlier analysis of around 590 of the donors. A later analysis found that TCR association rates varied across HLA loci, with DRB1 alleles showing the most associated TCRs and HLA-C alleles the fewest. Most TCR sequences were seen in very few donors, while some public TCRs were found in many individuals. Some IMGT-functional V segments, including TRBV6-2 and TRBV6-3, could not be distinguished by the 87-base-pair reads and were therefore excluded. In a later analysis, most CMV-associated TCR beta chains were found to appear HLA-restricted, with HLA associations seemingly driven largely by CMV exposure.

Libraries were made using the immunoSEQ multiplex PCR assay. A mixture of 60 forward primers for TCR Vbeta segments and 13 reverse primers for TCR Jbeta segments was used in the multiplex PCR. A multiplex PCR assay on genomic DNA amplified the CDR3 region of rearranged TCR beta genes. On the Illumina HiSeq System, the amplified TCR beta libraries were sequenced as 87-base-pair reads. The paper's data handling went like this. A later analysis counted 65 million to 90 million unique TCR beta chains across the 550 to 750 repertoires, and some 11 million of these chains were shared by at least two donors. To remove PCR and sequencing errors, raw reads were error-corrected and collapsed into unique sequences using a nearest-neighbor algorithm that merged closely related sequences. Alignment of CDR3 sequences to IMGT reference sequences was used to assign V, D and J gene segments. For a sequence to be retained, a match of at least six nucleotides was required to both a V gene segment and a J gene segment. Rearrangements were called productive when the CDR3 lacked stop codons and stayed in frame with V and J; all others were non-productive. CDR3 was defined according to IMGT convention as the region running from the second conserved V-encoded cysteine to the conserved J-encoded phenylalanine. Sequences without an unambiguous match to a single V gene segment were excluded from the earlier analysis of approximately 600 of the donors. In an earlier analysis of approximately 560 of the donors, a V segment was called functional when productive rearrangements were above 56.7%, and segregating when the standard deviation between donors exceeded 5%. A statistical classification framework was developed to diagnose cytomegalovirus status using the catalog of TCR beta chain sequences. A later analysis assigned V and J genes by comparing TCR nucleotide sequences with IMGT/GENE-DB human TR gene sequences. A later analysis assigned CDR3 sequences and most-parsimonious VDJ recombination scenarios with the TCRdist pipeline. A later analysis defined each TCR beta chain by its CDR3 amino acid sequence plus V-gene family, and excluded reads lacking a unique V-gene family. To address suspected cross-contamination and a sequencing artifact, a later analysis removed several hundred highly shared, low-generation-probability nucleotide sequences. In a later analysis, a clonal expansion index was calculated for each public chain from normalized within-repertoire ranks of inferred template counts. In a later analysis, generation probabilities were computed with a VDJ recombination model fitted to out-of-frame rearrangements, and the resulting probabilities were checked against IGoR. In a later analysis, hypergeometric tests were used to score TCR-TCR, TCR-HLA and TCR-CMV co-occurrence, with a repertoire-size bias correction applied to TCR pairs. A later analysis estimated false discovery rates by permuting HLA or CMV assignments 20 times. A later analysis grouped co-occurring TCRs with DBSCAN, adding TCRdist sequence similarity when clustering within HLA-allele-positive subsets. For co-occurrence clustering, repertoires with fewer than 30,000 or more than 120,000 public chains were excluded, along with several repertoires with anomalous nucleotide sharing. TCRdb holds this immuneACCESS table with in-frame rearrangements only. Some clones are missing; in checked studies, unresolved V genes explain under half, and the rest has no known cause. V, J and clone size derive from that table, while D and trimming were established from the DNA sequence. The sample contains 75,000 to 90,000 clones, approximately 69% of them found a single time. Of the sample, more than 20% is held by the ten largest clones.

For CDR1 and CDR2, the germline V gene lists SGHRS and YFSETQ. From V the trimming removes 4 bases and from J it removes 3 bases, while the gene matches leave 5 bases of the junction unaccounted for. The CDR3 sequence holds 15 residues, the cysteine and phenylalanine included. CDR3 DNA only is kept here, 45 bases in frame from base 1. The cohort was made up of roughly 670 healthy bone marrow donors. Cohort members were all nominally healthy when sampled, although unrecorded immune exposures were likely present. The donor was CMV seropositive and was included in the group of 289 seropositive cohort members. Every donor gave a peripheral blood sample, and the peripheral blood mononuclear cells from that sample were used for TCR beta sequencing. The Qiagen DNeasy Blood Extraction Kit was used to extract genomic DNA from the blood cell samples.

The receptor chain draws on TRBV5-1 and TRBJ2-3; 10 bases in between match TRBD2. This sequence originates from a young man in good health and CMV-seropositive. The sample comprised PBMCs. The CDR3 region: CASSQSGGATDTQYF. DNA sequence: TGCGCCAGCAGCCAGAGCGGGGGGGCAACAGATACGCAGTATTTT.